The 13 T cell receptor beta chains given below trace back to one sample, sequenced in a study of T cell responses to AZD1222 COVID-19 vaccine (dated by TCRdb to about 2021). The time point tag for this specimen amounts to: baseline before first vaccination. Libraries were constructed by the immunoSEQ multiplex PCR assay. The table was pulled from immuneACCESS by TCRdb, which kept in-frame rearrangements only. Such tables lose some clones; where checked, under half of the loss comes from unresolved V genes, and the rest has no known cause. For this sample there are over 120,000 clones; about 91% appear just once. The ten largest clones take up under 2% of the sample. The sample here was peripheral blood, taken on day 0 of AZD1222 vaccination. These receptors all come from an adult in good health.

The chain links TRBV4-1 to TRBJ1-2; the D is unclear. The V gene lost 0 bases and the J gene lost 3 bases, with 8 bases spanning the gap. CDR1 MGHRA and CDR2 YSYEKL come from the germline V gene. This CDR3 spans 14 amino acids. CDR3 in amino acids: CASSQEELYYGYTF. As DNA, the CDR3 is TGCGCCAGCAGCCAAGAAGAGCTATACTATGGCTACACCTTC.

The CDR3, as DNA: TGTGCCAGCAGCGTCCTAGGGTCAGGGGCAGCCGGAAACACCATATATTTT. Amino acids: CASSVLGSGAAGNTIYF. The V and J genes are TRBV9 and TRBJ1-3, with D possibly TRBD1 on 6 matching bases. Germline V gene sequence: CDR1 SGDLS, CDR2 YYNGEE. The CDR3 runs to 17 residues. V was shortened by 2 bases and J by 4 bases, with 19 bases between the two germline ends.

The gene calls are TRBV7-6 and TRBJ1-4; D ambiguous. Trimming stripped 5 bases from V and 5 bases from J, with 15 bases between. Looked up from germline, CDR1 is SGHVS and CDR2 is FNYEAQ. This CDR3 region has 15 residues. The CDR3 region has the DNA TGTGCCAGCAGCCCCCGTTGGGCGGACAATGAAAAACTGTTTTTT. Its translation: CASSPRWADNEKLFF.

The rearrangement links TRBV6-2 or TRBV6-3 to TRBJ2-3; D gene ambiguous. Trimming pared 0 bases from V and 4 bases from J, leaving 8 bases between. The CDR3 has 14 amino acids. The V gene's germline CDR1 is MNHEY and CDR2 SVGEGT. In DNA, the CDR3 is TGTGCCAGCAGTTACTCTACTCATTCAGATACGCAGTATTTT. It translates to CASSYSTHSDTQYF.

CDR3 sequence reads: CSASRSYSNQPQHF. CDR3 nucleotides: TGCAGTGCTAGTAGGAGTTATAGCAATCAGCCCCAGCATTTT. This sequence joins TRBV20-1 and TRBJ1-5; D is undetermined. The germline V gene encodes CDR1 DFQATT and CDR2 SNEGSKA (reference sequence). The CDR3 runs to 14 residues. The ends were cut back, 3 bases at V and 0 bases at J, with 9 bases in the middle.

A single count supports this clone. The V and J genes are TRBV15 and TRBJ1-4, with 9 bases that match TRBD1. J lost 5 bases, V lost 5 bases, and 9 bases had no gene match. This CDR3 has 16 residues. Germline CDR1 LNHNV, CDR2 YYDKDF (reference sequence). CDR3 loop: CATSRTAGTGNEKLFF. Written as DNA, the CDR3 is TGTGCCACCAGCCGAACAGCCGGGACAGGGAATGAAAAACTGTTTTTT.

The chain combines TRBV30 with TRBJ1-3, with D tentatively TRBD1 (6 bases). The CDR3 is 14 amino acids. Per the germline V gene, CDR1 is GTSNPN and CDR2 is SVGIG (reference sequence). V was pared by 3 bases and J by 0 bases, with 9 bases between. The CDR3 loop is CAWSEGGSGNTIYF. The CDR3 bases are TGTGCCTGGAGCGAGGGGGGCTCTGGAAACACCATATATTTT.

V usage is TRBV7-2 and J usage is TRBJ2-2; D is ambiguous. This CDR3 region has 13 residues. Germline CDR1 and CDR2: SGHTA and FQGNSA. V was clipped by 1 base and J by 2 bases, with 2 bases between them. The CDR3 bases are TGTGCCAGCAGCTTAGGAAACACCGGGGAGCTGTTTTTT. This codes for CASSLGNTGELFF.

In regard to this clone: Other DNA sequences in the sample encode the same CDR3. V usage is TRBV5-1 and J usage is TRBJ1-4; D unresolved. The CDR3 covers 15 residues. Per the germline V gene, CDR1 is SGHRS and CDR2 is YFSETQ. V was cut by 0 bases and J by 2 bases, with 8 bases left in between. The DNA for the CDR3 is TGCGCCAGCAGCTTGGCGGGGTCTACTAATGAAAAACTGTTTTTT. Amino acid sequence: CASSLAGSTNEKLFF.

The chain carries TRBV25-1 and TRBJ1-3, with TRBD1 matching over 7 bases. V gave up 6 bases and J gave up 2 bases; unmatched junction bases: 7. CDR3 size: 15 residues. CDR1 and CDR2 from the germline V gene are MGHDK and SYGVNS. The CDR3 loop reads CASSPRGGTGNTIYF. DNA for the CDR3: TGTGCCAGCAGCCCGAGAGGGGGCACTGGAAACACCATATATTTT. Full variable domain (rest looked up from reference TRBV25-1 and TRBJ1-3): EADIYQTPRYLVIGTGKKITLECSQTMGHDKMYWYQQDPGMELHLIHYSYGVNSTEKGDLSSESTVSRIRTEHFPLTLESARPSHTSQYLCASSPRGGTGNTIYFGEGSWLTVV.

The rearrangement links TRBV5-5 to TRBJ1-3; 7 bases agree with TRBD1. This CDR3 is 16 amino acids long. Germline values: CDR1 SGHKS, CDR2 YYEKEE (reference sequence). Losses at the gene ends were 5 bases for V and 3 bases for J; bases not matched to a gene: 11. CDR3 nucleotide sequence: TGTGCCAGCAGTTCACCAGGGGGTCCCGATGGAAACACCATATATTTT. It specifies CASSSPGGPDGNTIYF. The full variable domain, in which reference TRBV5-5 and TRBJ1-3 provide the parts outside the CDR3, is DAGVTQSPTHLIKTRGQQVTLRCSPISGHKSVSWYQQVLGQGPQFIFQYYEKEERGRGNFPDRFSARQFPNYSSELNVNALLLGDSALYLCASSSPGGPDGNTIYFGEGSWLTVV.

The rearrangement joins TRBV5-5 to TRBJ2-5; 9 bases map to TRBD2. The germline V gene has CDR1 SGHKS and CDR2 YYEKEE (reference sequence). The CDR3 spans 12 residues. The ends lost 7 bases at V and 2 bases at J; junction bases unmatched: 0. CDR3 residues: CASAGGQETQYF. The CDR3 nucleotides read TGTGCCAGCGCGGGGGGGCAAGAGACCCAGTACTTC.

The chain recombines TRBV7-2 with TRBJ2-7; TRBD1 might be the D (5 bases). Trimming removed 3 bases from V and 0 bases from J, with 12 bases in between. In germline, CDR1 is SGHTA, CDR2 FQGNSA. CDR3 length: 15 residues. CDR3 protein: CASSLTQTVSYEQYF. The CDR3 DNA follows: TGTGCCAGCAGCTTGACCCAGACAGTCTCCTACGAGCAGTACTTC. Using reference TRBV7-2 and TRBJ2-7 for the parts outside the CDR3, the full variable domain is GAGVSQSPSNKVTEKGKDVELRCDPISGHTALYWYRQSLGQGLEFLIYFQGNSAPDKSGLPSDRFSAERTGGSVSTLTIQRTQQEDSAVYLCASSLTQTVSYEQYFGPGTRLTVT.